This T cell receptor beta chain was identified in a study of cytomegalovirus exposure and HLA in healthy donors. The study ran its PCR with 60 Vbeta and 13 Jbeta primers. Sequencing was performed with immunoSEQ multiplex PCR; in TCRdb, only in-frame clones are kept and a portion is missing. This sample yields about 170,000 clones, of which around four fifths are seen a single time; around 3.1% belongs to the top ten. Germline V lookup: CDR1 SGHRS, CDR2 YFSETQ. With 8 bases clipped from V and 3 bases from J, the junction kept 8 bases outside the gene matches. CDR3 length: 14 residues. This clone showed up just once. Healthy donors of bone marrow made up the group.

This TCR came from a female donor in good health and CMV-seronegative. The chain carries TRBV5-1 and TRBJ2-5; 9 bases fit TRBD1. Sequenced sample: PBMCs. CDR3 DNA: TGCGCCAGTACGGCGACAGGGGGGAAAGAGACCCAGTACTTC. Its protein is CASTATGGKETQYF.